Presented here are 4 T cell receptor beta chains from one specimen sequenced in a study of T-cell reconstitution after alpha-beta-depleted transplantation in children. Construction of the TCRbeta library involved unique molecular identifiers. TCRdb re-called the PCR reads through MiXCR, storing one row per CDR3 protein. The sample includes 98,000 or so distinct CDR3 sequences, 20% to 25% of them seen just once. This sample comprised PBMCs, obtained before TCRalphabeta/CD19-depleted stem cell transplant. Receptor source: a boy younger than 10 with acute lymphoblastic leukemia, due to receive a stem cell transplant.

The gene calls are TRBV7-2 and TRBJ2-3; 15 bases are a match to TRBD2. Trimming removed 1 base from V and 5 bases from J; junction bases left unmatched: 4. The germline V gene has CDR1 SGHTA and CDR2 FQGNSA. The CDR3 sequence is 17 residues long. CDR3 amino acids: CASSLVPGLAGGDTQYF. The DNA for the CDR3 is TGTGCCAGCAGCTTAGTCCCGGGACTAGCGGGAGGAGATACGCAGTATTTT.

The genes are TRBV4-1 and TRBJ2-5, with TRBD2 identical over 12 bases. The ends lost 4 bases at V and 1 base at J; junction bases unmatched: 4. Germline CDR1 MGHRA, CDR2 YSYEKL. The CDR3 has 16 residues. The CDR3 region has the DNA TGCGCCAGCAGCCGAACTAGCGGGAGGCTCCAAGAGACCCAGTACTTC. Amino acid sequence: CASSRTSGRLQETQYF.

This chain connects TRBV5-5 to TRBJ2-1, with D unresolved. The V and J ends lost 5 bases and 8 bases respectively, with 5 bases between them. The CDR3 covers 10 residues. Germline CDR1 SGHKS, CDR2 YYEKEE (reference sequence). CDR3 bases: TGTGCCAGCAGAGGCGATGAGCAGTTCTTC. Protein: CASRGDEQFF.

This chain joins TRBV5-1 and TRBJ1-4, with D tentatively TRBD1 (5 bases). V lost 2 bases and J lost 2, with 7 bases in between. Germline V gene sequence: CDR1 SGHRS, CDR2 YFSETQ. This CDR3 comprises 14 residues. The CDR3 here is CASSLGVTNEKLFF. DNA for the CDR3: TGCGCCAGCAGCTTAGGGGTCACTAATGAAAAACTGTTTTTT. Looking up the rest from reference TRBV5-1 and TRBJ1-4 gives the full variable domain: KAGVTQTPRYLIKTRGQQVTLSCSPISGHRSVSWYQQTPGQGLQFLFEYFSETQRNKGNFPGRFSGRQFSNSRSEMNVSTLELGDSALYLCASSLGVTNEKLFFGSGTQLSVL.